This passage covers 9 T cell receptor beta chains from one sample sequenced in a study of blood T cell repertoires in COVID-19. Clones were read by immunoSEQ multiplex PCR, and TCRdb kept only the in-frame ones, dropping some. The sample yields a few hundred thousand clones, nearly 90% seen once. The sequencing input was PBMCs or T cells enriched from blood (not recorded which). The receptors here all came from a woman aged 30 to 39 who had recovered from COVID-19.

The chain combines TRBV19 with TRBJ2-4, with D possibly matching TRBD1 (5 bases). The germline CDR1 and CDR2 sequences are LNHDA and SQIVND (reference sequence). Trimming pared 3 bases from V and 1 base from J, leaving 7 bases between. This CDR3 has 14 residues. The CDR3 nucleotides read TGTGCCAGTAGTATGGGGCGGGCCAAAAACATTCAGTACTTC. Translation: CASSMGRAKNIQYF.

The chain joins TRBV19 to TRBJ2-3; maybe TRBD2 (5 bases). V was cut by 1 base and J by 4 bases, with 6 bases left in between. The CDR3 is 13 residues long. Looked up from germline, CDR1 is LNHDA and CDR2 is SQIVND (reference sequence). The CDR3 is CASSIASPDTQYF. CDR3 DNA sequence: TGTGCCAGTAGTATAGCTAGCCCAGATACGCAGTATTTT.

Here the CDR3 DNA reads TGTGCCAGCTCGGGACAGAGCGCAGAAGGCTACACCTTC. This sequence encodes CASSGQSAEGYTF. V usage is TRBV18 and J usage is TRBJ1-2; 7 positions agree with TRBD1. The CDR3 loop spans 13 amino acids. CDR1 and CDR2 from the germline V gene are KGHSH and LQKENI. The V gene end was trimmed by 6 bases and the J gene end by 8 bases; junction bases not matched to a gene: 9.

This chain links TRBV6-5 with TRBJ1-1, with 9 nucleotides matching TRBD1. Trimming removed 7 bases from V and 2 bases from J; junction bases left unmatched: 11. Germline CDR1 is MNHEY and CDR2 is SVGAGI. The CDR3 totals 16 residues. The CDR3 sequence is CASTYSGTGRNTEAFF. DNA of the CDR3: TGTGCCAGCACTTATTCGGGGACAGGGCGAAACACTGAAGCTTTCTTT.

The J gene is TRBJ1-1, the V gene TRBV7-6, with 8 positions matching TRBD1. V shed 2 bases, J shed 6 bases, and the junction held 2 bases outside the gene matches. The CDR3 sequence is 13 residues long. Germline CDR1 and CDR2: SGHVS and FNYEAQ. CDR3 nucleotide sequence: TGTGCCAGCAGCTTACAGGGGGCTGCTGAAGCTTTCTTT. Protein product: CASSLQGAAEAFF.

This clone appeared once. J is TRBJ1-1 and V is TRBV4-3; weak D call: TRBD1 (6 bases). Deletions cut 6 bases from V and 1 base from J, with 12 bases between. This CDR3 is 14 amino acids long. The germline V gene encodes CDR1 LGHNA and CDR2 YSLEER. The CDR3 protein is CASSEGHRNTEAFF. The DNA of the CDR3 is TGCGCCAGCAGTGAGGGACATAGGAACACTGAAGCTTTCTTT.

The CDR3, as DNA: TGCGCCAGCAGTGAGCCGAGGGGGAGCGAGCAGTACTTC. This sequence encodes CASSEPRGSEQYF. V is TRBV10-1 and J is TRBJ2-7; a possible D gene is TRBD1 (6 bases). Germline V gene data show CDR1 as WNHNN and CDR2 as SYGVQD (reference sequence). CDR3 length: 13 residues. Trimming cost V 2 bases and J 6 bases, with 11 bases left between them.

This clone was counted once. The V gene is TRBV4-3, the J gene TRBJ2-2; TRBD2 might be the D (5 bases). Germline CDR1 reads LGHNA; CDR2 reads YSLEER. This CDR3 has 15 residues. The V and J ends lost 1 base and 3 bases respectively, with 9 bases between them. CDR3 nucleotides: TGCGCCAGCAGCCAAGGGTCGGGGTACACCGGGGAGCTGTTTTTT. It yields the protein CASSQGSGYTGELFF.

This chain joins TRBV30 and TRBJ1-4, with unresolved D. V shed 0 bases and J shed 0 bases, with 17 bases lying between them. From germline, CDR1 is GTSNPN and CDR2 SVGIG (reference sequence). This CDR3 has 18 amino acids. The CDR3 protein is CAWSVRGNRPSTNEKLFF. The CDR3 DNA reads TGTGCCTGGAGTGTACGAGGTAACCGGCCCTCAACTAATGAAAAACTGTTTTTT.